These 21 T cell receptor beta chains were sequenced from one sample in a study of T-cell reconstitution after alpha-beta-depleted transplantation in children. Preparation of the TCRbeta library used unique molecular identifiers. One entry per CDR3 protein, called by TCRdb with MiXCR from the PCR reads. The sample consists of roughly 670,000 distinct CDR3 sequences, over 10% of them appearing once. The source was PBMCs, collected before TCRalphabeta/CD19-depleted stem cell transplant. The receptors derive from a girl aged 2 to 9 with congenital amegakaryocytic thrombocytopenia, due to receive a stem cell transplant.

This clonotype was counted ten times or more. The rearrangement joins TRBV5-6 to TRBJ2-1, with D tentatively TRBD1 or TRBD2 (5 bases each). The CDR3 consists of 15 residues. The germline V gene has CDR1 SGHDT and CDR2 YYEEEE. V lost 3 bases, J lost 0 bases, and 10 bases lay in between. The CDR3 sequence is CASSWDVSSYNEQFF. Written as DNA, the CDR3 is TGTGCCAGCAGCTGGGACGTGAGCTCCTACAATGAGCAGTTCTTC.

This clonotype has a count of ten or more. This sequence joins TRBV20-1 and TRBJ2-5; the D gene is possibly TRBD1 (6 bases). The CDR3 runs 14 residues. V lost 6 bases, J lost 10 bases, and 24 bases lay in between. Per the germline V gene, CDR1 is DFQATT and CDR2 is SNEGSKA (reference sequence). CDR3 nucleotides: TGCAGTGCCGAGGATAGAAGGGAATTAGGGGGCCAGTACTTC. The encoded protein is CSAEDRRELGGQYF.

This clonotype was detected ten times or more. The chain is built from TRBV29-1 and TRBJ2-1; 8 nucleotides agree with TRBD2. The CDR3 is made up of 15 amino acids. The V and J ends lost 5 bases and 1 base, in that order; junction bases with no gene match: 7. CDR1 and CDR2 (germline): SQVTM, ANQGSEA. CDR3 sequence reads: CSVRPREESYNEQFF. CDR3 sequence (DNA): TGCAGCGTTCGCCCGCGGGAGGAGTCCTACAATGAGCAGTTCTTC.

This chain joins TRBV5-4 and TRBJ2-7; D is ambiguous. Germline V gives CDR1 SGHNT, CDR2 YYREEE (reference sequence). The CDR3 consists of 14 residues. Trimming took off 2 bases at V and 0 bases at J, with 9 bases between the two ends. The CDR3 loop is CASSFGLPSYEQYF. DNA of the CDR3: TGTGCCAGCAGCTTTGGGCTCCCCTCCTACGAGCAGTACTTC.

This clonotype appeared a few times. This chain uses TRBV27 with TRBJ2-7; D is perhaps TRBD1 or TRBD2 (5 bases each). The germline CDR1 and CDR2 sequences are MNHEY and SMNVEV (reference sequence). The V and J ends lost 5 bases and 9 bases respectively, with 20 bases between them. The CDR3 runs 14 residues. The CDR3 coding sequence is TGTGCCAGCAGTACCCTCGGGACCGATTATGGGCAGTACTTC. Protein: CASSTLGTDYGQYF.

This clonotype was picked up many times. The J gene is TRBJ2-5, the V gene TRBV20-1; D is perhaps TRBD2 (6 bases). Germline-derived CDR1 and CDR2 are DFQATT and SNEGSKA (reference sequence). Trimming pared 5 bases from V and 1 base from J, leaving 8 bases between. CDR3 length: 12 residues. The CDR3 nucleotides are TGCAGTGCTCGGGACTTCCAAGAGACCCAGTACTTC. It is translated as CSARDFQETQYF.

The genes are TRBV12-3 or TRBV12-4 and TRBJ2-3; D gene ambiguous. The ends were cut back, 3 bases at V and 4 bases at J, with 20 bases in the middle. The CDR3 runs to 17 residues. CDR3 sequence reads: CASSFSSYKPAADTQYF. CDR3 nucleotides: TGTGCCAGCAGTTTCTCGTCGTACAAACCTGCGGCAGATACGCAGTATTTT.

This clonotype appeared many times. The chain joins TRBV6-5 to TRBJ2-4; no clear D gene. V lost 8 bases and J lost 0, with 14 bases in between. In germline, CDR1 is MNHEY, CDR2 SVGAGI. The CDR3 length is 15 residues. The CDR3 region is CASSRMSLAKNIQYF. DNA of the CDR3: TGTGCCAGCTCCCGGATGAGCCTAGCCAAAAACATTCAGTACTTC.

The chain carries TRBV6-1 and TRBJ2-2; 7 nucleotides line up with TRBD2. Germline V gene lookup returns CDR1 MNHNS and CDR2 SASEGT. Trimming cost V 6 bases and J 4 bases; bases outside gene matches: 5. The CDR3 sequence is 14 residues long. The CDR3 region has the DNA TGTGCCAGCAGCCCCCCGGGGGGCACCGGGGAGCTGTTTTTT. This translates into CASSPPGGTGELFF.

The CDR3 coding sequence is TGTGCCAGCATGGTCGGGCTAGCGGGTTCCTACAATGAGCAGTTCTTC. Protein: CASMVGLAGSYNEQFF. The gene calls are TRBV27 and TRBJ2-1; TRBD2 matches 8 bases. Trimming at V came to 7 bases and at J to 1 base, leaving 9 bases not matched to a gene. The CDR3 contains 16 residues. The germline V gene has CDR1 MNHEY and CDR2 SMNVEV (reference sequence).

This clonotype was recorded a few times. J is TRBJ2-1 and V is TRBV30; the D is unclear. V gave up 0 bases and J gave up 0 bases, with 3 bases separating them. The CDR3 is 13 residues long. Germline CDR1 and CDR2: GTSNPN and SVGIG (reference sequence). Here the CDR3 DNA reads TGTGCCTGGAGTGTTCTCTCCTACAATGAGCAGTTCTTC. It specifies CAWSVLSYNEQFF.

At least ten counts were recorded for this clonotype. CDR3 nucleotides: TGCAGTGCTAGGGGGGAGTATGAATACGAGCAGTACTTC. The encoded protein is CSARGEYEYEQYF. The J gene is TRBJ2-7, the V gene TRBV20-1, with D perhaps matching TRBD1 or TRBD2 (5 bases each). V dropped 3 bases and J dropped 4 bases, with 13 bases sitting between them. Germline CDR1 is DFQATT and CDR2 is SNEGSKA (reference sequence). CDR3 length: 13 amino acids.

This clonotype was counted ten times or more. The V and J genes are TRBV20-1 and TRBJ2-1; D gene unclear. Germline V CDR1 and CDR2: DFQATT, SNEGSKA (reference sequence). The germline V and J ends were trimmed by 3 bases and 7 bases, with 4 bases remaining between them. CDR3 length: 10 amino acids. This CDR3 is CSASRNEQFF. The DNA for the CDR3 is TGCAGTGCTAGTAGGAATGAGCAGTTCTTC.

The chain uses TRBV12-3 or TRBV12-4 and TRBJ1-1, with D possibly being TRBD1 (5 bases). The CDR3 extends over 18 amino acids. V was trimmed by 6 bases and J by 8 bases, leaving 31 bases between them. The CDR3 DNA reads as TGTGCCAGCAGCCCTGTCCCAGGGTGGGGTAACAAGGGCCAAGAAGCTTTCTTT. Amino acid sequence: CASSPVPGWGNKGQEAFF.

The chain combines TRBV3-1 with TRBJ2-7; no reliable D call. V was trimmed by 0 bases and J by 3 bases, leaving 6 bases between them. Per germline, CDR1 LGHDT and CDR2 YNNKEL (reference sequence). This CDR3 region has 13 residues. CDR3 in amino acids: CASSQDYFYEQYF. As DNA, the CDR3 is TGTGCCAGCAGCCAAGACTACTTCTACGAGCAGTACTTC.

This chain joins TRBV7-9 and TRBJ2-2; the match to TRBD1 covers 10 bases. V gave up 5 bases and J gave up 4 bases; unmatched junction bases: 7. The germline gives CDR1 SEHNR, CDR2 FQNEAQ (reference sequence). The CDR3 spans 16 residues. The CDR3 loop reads CASSLLTGGITGELFF. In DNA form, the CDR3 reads TGTGCCAGCAGCCTACTGACAGGGGGCATCACCGGGGAGCTGTTTTTT.

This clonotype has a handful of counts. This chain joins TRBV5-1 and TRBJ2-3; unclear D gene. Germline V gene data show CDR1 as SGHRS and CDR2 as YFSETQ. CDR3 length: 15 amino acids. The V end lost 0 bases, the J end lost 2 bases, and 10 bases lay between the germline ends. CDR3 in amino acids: CASSLAFGDTDTQYF. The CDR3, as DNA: TGCGCCAGCAGCTTGGCCTTTGGAGACACAGATACGCAGTATTTT.

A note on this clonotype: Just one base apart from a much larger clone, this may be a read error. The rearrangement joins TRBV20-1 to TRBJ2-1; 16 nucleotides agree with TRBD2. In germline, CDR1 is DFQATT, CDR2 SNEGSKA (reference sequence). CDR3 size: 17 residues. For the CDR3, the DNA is TGCTGTGCTCAGGGGACTAGCGGGAGGGCATCCTACAATGAGCAGTTCTTC. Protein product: CCAQGTSGRASYNEQFF.

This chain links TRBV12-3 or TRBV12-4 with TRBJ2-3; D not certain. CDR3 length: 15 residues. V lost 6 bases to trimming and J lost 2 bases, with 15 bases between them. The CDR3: CASSPVRLTTDTQYF. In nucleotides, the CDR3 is TGTGCCAGCAGCCCCGTGAGGCTGACCACAGATACGCAGTATTTT.

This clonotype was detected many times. The CDR3 protein is CSARTPTSTDTQYF. The CDR3 DNA sequence: TGCAGTGCTAGAACCCCTACTAGCACAGATACGCAGTATTTT. The chain carries TRBV20-1 and TRBJ2-3; D ambiguous. The V gene's germline CDR1 is DFQATT and CDR2 SNEGSKA (reference sequence). CDR3 length: 14 amino acids. The V end lost 2 bases, the J end lost 0 bases, and 9 bases lay between the germline ends.

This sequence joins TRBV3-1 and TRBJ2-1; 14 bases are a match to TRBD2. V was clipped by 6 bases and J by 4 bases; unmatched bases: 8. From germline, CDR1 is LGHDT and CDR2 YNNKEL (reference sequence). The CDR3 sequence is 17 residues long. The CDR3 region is CASRTGTSGSRYNEQFF. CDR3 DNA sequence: TGTGCCAGCAGAACCGGGACTAGCGGGAGTCGTTACAATGAGCAGTTCTTC.